The T cell receptor beta chain under discussion was sequenced for a study of OX40 agonist ivuxolimab in advanced cancers. Study information: Hepatocellular carcinoma, melanoma, renal cell or head and neck cancer affected the dose-escalation patients.

This clone was counted only a few times. Germline V gene data show CDR1 as MDHEN and CDR2 as SYDVKM. This CDR3 comprises 14 residues. Trimming removed 8 bases at V and 6 bases at J, with 17 bases between. Only in-frame clones appear in the TCRdb table, and some are missing; sequencing was by immunoSEQ multiplex PCR. The data contain 50,000 to 65,000 clones, 85% to 90% of them seen just once; the ten biggest clones take up approximately 1.4%. The source is an adult with an advanced solid tumor such as melanoma, head and neck, liver or kidney cancer. The sample was CD4+ or CD8+ T cells sorted from blood, taken in a trial of the OX40 agonist ivuxolimab. V is TRBV28 and J is TRBJ1-5; no clear D. CDR3 residues: CASDPRVLGQPQHF. The CDR3 region has the DNA TGTGCCAGCGATCCCCGGGTTCTAGGTCAGCCCCAGCATTTT.